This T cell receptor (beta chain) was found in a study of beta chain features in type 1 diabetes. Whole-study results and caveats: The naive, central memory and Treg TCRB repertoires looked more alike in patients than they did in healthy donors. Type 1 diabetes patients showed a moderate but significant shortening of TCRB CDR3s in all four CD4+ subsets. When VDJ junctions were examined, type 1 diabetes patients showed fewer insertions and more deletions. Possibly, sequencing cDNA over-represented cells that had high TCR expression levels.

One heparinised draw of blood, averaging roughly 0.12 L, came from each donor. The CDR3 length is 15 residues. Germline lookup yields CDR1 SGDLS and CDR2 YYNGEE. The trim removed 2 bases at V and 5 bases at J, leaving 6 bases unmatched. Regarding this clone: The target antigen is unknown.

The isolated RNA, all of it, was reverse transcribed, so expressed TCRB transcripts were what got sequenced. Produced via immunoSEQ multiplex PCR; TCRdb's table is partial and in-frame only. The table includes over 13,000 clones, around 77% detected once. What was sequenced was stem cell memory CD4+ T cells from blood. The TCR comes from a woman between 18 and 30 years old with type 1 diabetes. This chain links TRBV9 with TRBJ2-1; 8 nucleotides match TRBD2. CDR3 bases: TGTGCCAGCAGCGTTTCGGGAGGGCCGAACAATGAGCAGTTCTTC. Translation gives CASSVSGGPNNEQFF.